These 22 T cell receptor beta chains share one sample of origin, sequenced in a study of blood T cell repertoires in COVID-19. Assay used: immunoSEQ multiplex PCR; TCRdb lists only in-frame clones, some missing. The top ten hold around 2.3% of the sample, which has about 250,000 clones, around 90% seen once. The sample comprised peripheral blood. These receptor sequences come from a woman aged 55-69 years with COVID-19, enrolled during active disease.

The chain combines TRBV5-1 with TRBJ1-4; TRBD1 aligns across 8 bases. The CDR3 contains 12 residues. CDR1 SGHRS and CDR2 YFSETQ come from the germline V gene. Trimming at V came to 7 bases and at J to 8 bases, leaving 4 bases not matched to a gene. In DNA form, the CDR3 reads TGCGCCAGCCGGACAGGGAGCGAAAAACTGTTTTTT. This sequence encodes CASRTGSEKLFF.

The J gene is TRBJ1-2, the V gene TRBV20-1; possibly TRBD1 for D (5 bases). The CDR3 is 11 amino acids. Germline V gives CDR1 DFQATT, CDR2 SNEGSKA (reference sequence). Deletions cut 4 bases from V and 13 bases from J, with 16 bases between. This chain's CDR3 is CSAKAAGPSTF. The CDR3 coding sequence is TGCAGTGCTAAGGCTGCAGGGCCCTCCACCTTC.

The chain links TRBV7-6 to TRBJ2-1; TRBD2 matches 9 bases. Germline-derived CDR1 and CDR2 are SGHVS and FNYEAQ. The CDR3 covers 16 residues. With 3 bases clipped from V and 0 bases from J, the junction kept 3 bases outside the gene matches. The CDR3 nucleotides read TGTGCCAGCAGCTTGCCTAGCGGGGTCTCCTACAATGAGCAGTTCTTC. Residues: CASSLPSGVSYNEQFF.

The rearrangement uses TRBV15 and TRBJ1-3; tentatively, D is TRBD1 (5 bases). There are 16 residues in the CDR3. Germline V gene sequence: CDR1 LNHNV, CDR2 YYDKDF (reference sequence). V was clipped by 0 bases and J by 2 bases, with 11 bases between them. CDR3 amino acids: CATSRDSHRTGNTIYF. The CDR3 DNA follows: TGTGCCACCAGCAGAGATTCCCACAGGACTGGAAACACCATATATTTT.

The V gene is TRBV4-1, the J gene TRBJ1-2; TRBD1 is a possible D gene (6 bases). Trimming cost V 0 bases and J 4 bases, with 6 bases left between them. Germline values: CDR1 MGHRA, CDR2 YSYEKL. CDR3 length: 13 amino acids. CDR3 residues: CASSQEGGYGYTF. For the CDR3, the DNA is TGCGCCAGCAGCCAAGAAGGGGGCTATGGCTACACCTTC.

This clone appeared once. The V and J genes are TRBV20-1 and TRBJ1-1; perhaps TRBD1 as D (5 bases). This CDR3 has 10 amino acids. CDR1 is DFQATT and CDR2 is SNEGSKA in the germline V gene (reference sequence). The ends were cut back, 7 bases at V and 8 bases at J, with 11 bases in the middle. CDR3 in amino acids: CSGGSREAFF. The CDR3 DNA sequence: TGCAGTGGGGGCTCGAGGGAAGCTTTCTTT.

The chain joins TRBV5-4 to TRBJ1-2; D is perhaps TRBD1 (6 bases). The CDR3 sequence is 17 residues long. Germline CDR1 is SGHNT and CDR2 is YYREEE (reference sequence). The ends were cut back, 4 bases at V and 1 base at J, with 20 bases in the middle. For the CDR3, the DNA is TGTGCCAGCAGCCCAACAGGGAGCAAGTTTTATAACTATGGCTACACCTTC. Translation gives CASSPTGSKFYNYGYTF.

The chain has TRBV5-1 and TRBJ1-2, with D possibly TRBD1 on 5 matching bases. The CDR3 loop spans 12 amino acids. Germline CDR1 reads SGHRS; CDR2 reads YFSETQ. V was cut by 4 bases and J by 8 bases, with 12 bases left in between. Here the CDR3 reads CASSDTGTGYTF. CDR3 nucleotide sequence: TGCGCCAGCAGCGATACAGGTACCGGCTACACCTTC.

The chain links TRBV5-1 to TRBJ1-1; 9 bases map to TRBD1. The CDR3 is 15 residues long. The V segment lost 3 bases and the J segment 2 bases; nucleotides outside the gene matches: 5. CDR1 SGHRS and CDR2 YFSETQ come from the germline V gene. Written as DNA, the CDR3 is TGCGCCAGCAGCTCTAAGACAGGGGGTAACACTGAAGCTTTCTTT. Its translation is CASSSKTGGNTEAFF.

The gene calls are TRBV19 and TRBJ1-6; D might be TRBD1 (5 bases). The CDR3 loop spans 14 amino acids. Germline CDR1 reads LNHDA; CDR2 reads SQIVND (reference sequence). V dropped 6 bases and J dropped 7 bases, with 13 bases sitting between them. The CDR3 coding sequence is TGTGCCAGTAGAATTCAGGAGGGGAATTCACCCCTCCACTTT. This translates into CASRIQEGNSPLHF.

The CDR3 sequence: CASSQEIRQGNQPQHF. CDR3 coding DNA: TGCGCCAGCAGCCAAGAGATCCGACAGGGCAATCAGCCCCAGCATTTT. V usage is TRBV4-3 and J usage is TRBJ1-5; TRBD1 is a possible D gene (6 bases). The CDR3 runs 16 residues. Germline V gene lookup returns CDR1 LGHNA and CDR2 YSLEER. Trimming stripped 0 bases from V and 2 bases from J, with 11 bases between.

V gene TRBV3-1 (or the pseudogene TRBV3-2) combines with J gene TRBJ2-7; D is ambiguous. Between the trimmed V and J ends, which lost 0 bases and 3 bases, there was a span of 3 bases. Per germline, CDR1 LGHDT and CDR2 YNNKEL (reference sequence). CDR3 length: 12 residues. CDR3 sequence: CASSQDSYEQYF. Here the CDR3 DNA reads TGTGCCAGCAGCCAAGACAGCTACGAGCAGTACTTC.

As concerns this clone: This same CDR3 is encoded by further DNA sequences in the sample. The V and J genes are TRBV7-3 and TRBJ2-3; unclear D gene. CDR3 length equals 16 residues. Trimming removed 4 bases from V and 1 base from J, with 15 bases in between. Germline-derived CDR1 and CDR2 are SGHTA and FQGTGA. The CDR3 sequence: CASSSQGGSGTDTQYF. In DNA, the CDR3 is TGTGCCAGCAGCTCCCAAGGCGGTTCCGGCACAGATACGCAGTATTTT.

In nucleotides, the CDR3 is TGCGCCAGCAGCTTGGCGGGGTATGGCTACACCTTC. Encoded protein: CASSLAGYGYTF. The chain recombines TRBV5-1 with TRBJ1-2; D is unresolved. The CDR3 has 12 residues. From germline, CDR1 is SGHRS and CDR2 YFSETQ. V gave up 0 bases and J gave up 5 bases, with 5 bases separating them.

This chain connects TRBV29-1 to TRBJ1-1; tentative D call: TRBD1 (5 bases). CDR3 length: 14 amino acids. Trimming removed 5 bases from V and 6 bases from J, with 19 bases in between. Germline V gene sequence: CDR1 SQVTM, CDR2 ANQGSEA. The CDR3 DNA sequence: TGCAGCGTTTTAACCCAGCGGGGGTCTCCTGAAGCTTTCTTT. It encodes CSVLTQRGSPEAFF.

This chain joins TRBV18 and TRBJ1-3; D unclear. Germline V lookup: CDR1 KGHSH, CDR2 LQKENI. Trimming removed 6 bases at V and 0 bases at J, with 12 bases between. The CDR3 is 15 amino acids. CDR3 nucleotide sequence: TGTGCCAGCTCCCCTCCAACAGACTCTGGAAACACCATATATTTT. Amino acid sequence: CASSPPTDSGNTIYF. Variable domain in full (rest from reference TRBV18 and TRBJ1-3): NAGVMQNPRHLVRRRGQEARLRCSPMKGHSHVYWYRQLPEEGLKFMVYLQKENIIDESGMPKERFSAEFPKEGPSILRIQQVVRGDSAAYFCASSPPTDSGNTIYFGEGSWLTVV.

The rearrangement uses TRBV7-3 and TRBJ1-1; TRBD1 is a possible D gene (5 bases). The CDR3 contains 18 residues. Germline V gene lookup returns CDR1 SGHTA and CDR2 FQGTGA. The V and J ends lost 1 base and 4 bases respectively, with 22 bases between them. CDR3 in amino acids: CASSLMAPGGLLGTEAFF. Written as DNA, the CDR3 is TGTGCCAGCAGCTTAATGGCCCCCGGGGGACTACTCGGCACTGAAGCTTTCTTT.

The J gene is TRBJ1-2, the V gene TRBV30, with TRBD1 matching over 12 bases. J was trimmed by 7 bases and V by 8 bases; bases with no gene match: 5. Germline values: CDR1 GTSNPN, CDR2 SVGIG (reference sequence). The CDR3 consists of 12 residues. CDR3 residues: CAGTGGMSGYTF. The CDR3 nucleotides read TGTGCCGGGACAGGGGGCATGAGTGGCTACACCTTC.

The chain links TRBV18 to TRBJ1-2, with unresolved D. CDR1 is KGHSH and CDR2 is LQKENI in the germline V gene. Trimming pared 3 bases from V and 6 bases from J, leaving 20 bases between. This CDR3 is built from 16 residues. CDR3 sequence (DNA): TGTGCCAGCTCACCTCGTGACGATGGAGGCGGGAATGGCTACACCTTC. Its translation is CASSPRDDGGGNGYTF.

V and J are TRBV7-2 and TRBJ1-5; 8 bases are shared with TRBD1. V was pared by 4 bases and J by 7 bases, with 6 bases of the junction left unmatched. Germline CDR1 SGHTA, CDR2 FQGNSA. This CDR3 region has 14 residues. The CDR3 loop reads CASSSRTGQQPQHF. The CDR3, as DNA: TGTGCCAGCAGCTCACGGACAGGGCAACAGCCCCAGCATTTT.

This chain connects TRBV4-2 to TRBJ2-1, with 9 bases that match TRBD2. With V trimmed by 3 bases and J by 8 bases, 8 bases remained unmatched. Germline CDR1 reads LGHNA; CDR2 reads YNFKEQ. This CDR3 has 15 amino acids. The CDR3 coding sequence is TGTGCCAGCAGCCAGTTGCGGGGGGGAGGGGATGAGCAGTTCTTC. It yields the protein CASSQLRGGGDEQFF.

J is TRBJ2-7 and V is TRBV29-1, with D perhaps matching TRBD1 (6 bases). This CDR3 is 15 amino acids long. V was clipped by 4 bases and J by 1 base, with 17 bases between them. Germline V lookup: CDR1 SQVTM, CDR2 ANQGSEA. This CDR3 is CSVGKGTHISYEQYF. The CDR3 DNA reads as TGCAGCGTTGGGAAAGGGACACACATTTCCTACGAGCAGTACTTC.